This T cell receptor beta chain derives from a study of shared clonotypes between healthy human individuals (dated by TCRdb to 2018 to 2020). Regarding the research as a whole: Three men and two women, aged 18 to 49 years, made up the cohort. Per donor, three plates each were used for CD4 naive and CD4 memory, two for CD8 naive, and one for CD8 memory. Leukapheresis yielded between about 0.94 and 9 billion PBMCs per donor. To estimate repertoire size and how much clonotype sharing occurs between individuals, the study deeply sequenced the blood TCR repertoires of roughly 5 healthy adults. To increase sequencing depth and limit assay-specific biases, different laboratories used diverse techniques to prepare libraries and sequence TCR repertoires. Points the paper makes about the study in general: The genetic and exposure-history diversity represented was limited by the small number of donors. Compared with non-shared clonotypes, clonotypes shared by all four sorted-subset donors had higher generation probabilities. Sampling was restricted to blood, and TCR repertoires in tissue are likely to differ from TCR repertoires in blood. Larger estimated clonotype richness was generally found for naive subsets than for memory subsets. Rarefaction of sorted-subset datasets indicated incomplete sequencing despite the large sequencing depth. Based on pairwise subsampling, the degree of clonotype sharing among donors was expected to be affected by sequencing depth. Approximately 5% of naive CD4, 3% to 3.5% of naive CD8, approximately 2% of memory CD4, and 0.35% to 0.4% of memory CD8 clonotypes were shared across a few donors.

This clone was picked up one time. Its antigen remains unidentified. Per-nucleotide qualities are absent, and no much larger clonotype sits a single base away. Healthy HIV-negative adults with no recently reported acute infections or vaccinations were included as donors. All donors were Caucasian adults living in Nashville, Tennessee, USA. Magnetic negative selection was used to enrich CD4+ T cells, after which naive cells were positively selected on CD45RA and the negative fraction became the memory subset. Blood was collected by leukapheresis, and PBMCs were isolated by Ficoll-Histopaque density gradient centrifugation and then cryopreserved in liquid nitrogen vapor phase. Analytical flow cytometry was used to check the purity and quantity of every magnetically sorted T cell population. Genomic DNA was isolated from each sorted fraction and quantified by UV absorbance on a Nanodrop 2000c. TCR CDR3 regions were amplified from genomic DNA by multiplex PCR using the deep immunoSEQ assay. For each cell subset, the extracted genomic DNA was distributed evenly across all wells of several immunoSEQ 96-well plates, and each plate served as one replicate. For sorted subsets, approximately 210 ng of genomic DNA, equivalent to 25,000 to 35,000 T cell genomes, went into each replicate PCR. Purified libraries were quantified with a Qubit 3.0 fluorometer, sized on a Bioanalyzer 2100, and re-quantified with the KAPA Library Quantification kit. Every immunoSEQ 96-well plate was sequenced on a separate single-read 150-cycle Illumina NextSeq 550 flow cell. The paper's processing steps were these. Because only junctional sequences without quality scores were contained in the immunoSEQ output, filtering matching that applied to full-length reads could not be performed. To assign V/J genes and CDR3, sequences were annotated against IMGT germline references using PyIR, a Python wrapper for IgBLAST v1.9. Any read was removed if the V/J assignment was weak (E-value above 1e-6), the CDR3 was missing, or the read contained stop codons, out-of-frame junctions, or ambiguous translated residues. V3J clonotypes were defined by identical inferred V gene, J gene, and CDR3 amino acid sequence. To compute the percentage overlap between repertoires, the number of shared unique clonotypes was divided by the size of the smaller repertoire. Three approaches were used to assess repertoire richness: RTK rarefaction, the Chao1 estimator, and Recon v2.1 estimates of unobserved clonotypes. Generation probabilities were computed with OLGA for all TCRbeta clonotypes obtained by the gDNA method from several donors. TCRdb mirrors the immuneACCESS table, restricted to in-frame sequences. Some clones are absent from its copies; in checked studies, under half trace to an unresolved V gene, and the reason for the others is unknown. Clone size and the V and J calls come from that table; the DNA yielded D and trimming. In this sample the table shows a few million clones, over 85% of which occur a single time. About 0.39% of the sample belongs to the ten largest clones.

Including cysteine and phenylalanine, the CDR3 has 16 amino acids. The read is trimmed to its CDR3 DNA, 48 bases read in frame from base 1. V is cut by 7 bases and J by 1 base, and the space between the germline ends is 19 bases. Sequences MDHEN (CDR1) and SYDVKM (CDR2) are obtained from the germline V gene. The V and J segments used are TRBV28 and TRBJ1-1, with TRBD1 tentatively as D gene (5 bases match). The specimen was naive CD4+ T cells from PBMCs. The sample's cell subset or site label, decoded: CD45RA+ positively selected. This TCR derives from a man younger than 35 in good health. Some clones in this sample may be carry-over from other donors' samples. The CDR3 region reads CASTTWWDGSNTEAFF. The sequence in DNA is TGTGCCAGCACCACGTGGTGGGACGGTTCGAACACTGAAGCTTTCTTT.